The rows below give T cell receptor beta chains drawn from one sample of a study of CD8 T cells in ankylosing spondylitis. TCRdb itself ran the 5' RACE reads through MiXCR, one entry per CDR3 protein. Among about 240,000 distinct CDR3 sequences, over 7% were seen once, and the ten largest hold around 4.9%. Sequenced sample: blood, either unsorted or a sorted T cell fraction (not recorded which). These receptors were taken from a female donor with ankylosing spondylitis or in good health (not recorded which). Each CDR3 is given with its conserved first and last residue. A D gene is named only where the DNA matches it firmly. Only part of the rows carry a size: once, few, many, or a class if the clone is expanded.

D gene,clone size,V gene,J gene,CDR3 DNA,CDR3 protein
TRBD2,many,TRBV12-3/TRBV12-4,TRBJ2-7,TGTGCCAGCAGTTTGGGGGGTTTATGGCGGGAGGGAGAGCAGTACTTC,CASSLGGLWREGEQYF
.,many,TRBV5-6,TRBJ2-2,TGTGCCAGCAGCTTGGGCGGTGCTTACACCGGGGAGCTGTTTTTT,CASSLGGAYTGELFF
.,many,TRBV6-2/TRBV6-3,TRBJ1-5,TGTGCCAGCAGCCCTCCCGTTCCCTGGGGCAATCAGCCCCAGCATTTT,CASSPPVPWGNQPQHF
.,.,TRBV23-1,TRBJ2-3,TGCGCCAGCAGCCAAACCGGGGTGCATAGAGATACGCAGTATTTT,CASSQTGVHRDTQYF
.,many,TRBV21-1,TRBJ2-5,TGTGCCAGCAGCAATCACAGGGTAGTAGAGACCCAGTACTTC,CASSNHRVVETQYF
TRBD1,many,TRBV10-3,TRBJ2-7,TGTGCCATCAGTGAGGGGACAGGCTCACCGAGGGAGCAGTACTTC,CAISEGTGSPREQYF
TRBD2,many,TRBV4-3,TRBJ2-5,TGCGCCAGCAGCCCACAGGTAGCGGGAGTGGAAGAGACCCAGTACTTC,CASSPQVAGVEETQYF
TRBD2,many,TRBV28,TRBJ2-7,TGTGCCAGCAGTTTAGCGGGAGGAGGGAGCGAGCAGTACTTC,CASSLAGGGSEQYF
.,.,TRBV7-8,TRBJ2-5,TGTGCCAGCAGCCCCGGACATTCCCAAGAGACCCAGTACTTC,CASSPGHSQETQYF
.,many,TRBV12-3/TRBV12-4,TRBJ2-1,TGTGCCAGCAAGGTCCTGGCCCCCTACAATGAGCAGTTCTTC,CASKVLAPYNEQFF
TRBD1,.,TRBV3-1,TRBJ1-5,TGTGCCAGCAGCCCATGGACAGGGCTAGGGCAGCCCCAGCATTTT,CASSPWTGLGQPQHF
TRBD2,many,TRBV7-2,TRBJ2-7,TGTGCCAGCAGCCCGGGGGGGCCAACTACCTACGAGCAGTACTTC,CASSPGGPTTYEQYF
TRBD2,many,TRBV4-3,TRBJ2-1,TGCGCCAGCAGCCTCCTCGTTTCAACGGGAGGAGAGCAGTTCTTC,CASSLLVSTGGEQFF
.,few,TRBV3-1,TRBJ2-3,TGTGCCAGCAGCCCGGAGGTACTCAGCACAGATACGCAGTATTTT,CASSPEVLSTDTQYF
.,.,TRBV7-2,TRBJ2-1,TGTGCCAGCAGCTCAGACCAGCGGGTTGAGCAGTTCTTC,CASSSDQRVEQFF
.,few,TRBV7-2,TRBJ2-1,TGTGCCAGCAGCCCAGCCGGAGCCTCCTACAATGAGCAGTTCTTC,CASSPAGASYNEQFF
TRBD2,many,TRBV4-3,TRBJ2-3,TGCGCCAGCAGCCAAGATGCCCCCAGCGGGAAGGGCCCGTTGTATTTT,CASSQDAPSGKGPLYF
.,many,TRBV20-1,TRBJ2-7,TGCAGTGCTAGAGGTGAGGGAGGAGGGGCCTACGAGCAGTACTTC,CSARGEGGGAYEQYF
.,many,TRBV5-1,TRBJ2-1,TGCGCCAGCAGCTTGGGATGGATTGGATCCTACAATGAGCAGTTCTTC,CASSLGWIGSYNEQFF
TRBD2,many,TRBV20-1,TRBJ2-3,TGCAGTGCCCCGCCATTTACTAGCGGGGCAGATACGCAGTATTTT,CSAPPFTSGADTQYF
TRBD1,many,TRBV6-2/TRBV6-3,TRBJ1-5,TGTGCCAGCAGTGGCCGGACAGGGGGCCAGCCCCAGCATTTT,CASSGRTGGQPQHF
.,many,TRBV29-1,TRBJ1-1,TGCAGCGCAAACAGGAACACTGAAGCTTTCTTT,CSANRNTEAFF
TRBD1,many,TRBV4-1,TRBJ1-2,TGCGCCAGCAGCCAAGAAGGGGGACAGGTTTTCGGCTACACCTTC,CASSQEGGQVFGYTF
TRBD2,many,TRBV28,TRBJ2-7,TGTGCCAGCAGCATCAGCGGGAGGGCCCTCGAGCAGTACTTC,CASSISGRALEQYF
TRBD2,many,TRBV29-1,TRBJ2-1,TGCAGCGTCGGAAGCGGGAGCTCCTACAATGAGCAGTTCTTC,CSVGSGSSYNEQFF
TRBD2,many,TRBV20-1,TRBJ2-7,TGCAGTGCTAGTATAGTTGGAGCGGGAGGTTCGCACGAGCAGTACTTC,CSASIVGAGGSHEQYF
.,many,TRBV4-3,TRBJ2-7,TGCGCCAGCAGCCAAGATAGGGGCTCCTACGAGCAGTACTTC,CASSQDRGSYEQYF
.,many,TRBV28,TRBJ1-4,TGTGCCAGCAAGGGCACAACTAATGAAAAACTGTTTTTT,CASKGTTNEKLFF
TRBD1,many,TRBV6-5,TRBJ2-1,TGTGCCAGCAGTTGGGACAGAAATGAGCAGTTCTTC,CASSWDRNEQFF
.,many,TRBV7-6,TRBJ1-6,TGTGCCAGCAGCTTGCAGGGCCCAAATCGCTCCTATAATTCACCCCTCCACTTT,CASSLQGPNRSYNSPLHF
TRBD2,many,TRBV29-1,TRBJ2-7,TGCAGCGTTGGTCTCCGGGAGGGCCCCTACGAGCAGTACTTC,CSVGLREGPYEQYF
TRBD2,many,TRBV29-1,TRBJ2-3,TGCAGCGTTGGCGGGGCTAGCGGATTCACAGATACGCAGTATTTT,CSVGGASGFTDTQYF
.,many,TRBV12-5,TRBJ1-1,TGTGCTAGTGGTCTCCAGAACACTGAAGCTTTCTTT,CASGLQNTEAFF
.,many,TRBV27,TRBJ2-5,TGTGCCAGCAGTTTGGTGGGCAGTCAAGAGACCCAGTACTTC,CASSLVGSQETQYF
.,many,TRBV29-1,TRBJ1-1,TGCAGCGTTGCCGGGGTGGGGAGAACTGAAGCTTTCTTT,CSVAGVGRTEAFF
TRBD1,few,TRBV7-2,TRBJ1-5,TGTGCCAGCAGCTCCCGACAGGGGGATCAGCCCCAGCATTTT,CASSSRQGDQPQHF
.,many,TRBV4-3,TRBJ1-2,TGCGCCAGCAGCCAAGGGTTATTTCGGGGTGGCTACACCTTC,CASSQGLFRGGYTF
.,many,TRBV5-1,TRBJ2-4,TGCGCCAGCAGCTTGGAGAAACCTCAAAACATTCAGTACTTC,CASSLEKPQNIQYF
TRBD2,few,TRBV4-1,TRBJ2-1,TGCGCCAGCAGCCCTCATGTAGCGGGAGGGCCAAATGAGCAGTTCTTC,CASSPHVAGGPNEQFF
TRBD2,many,TRBV5-1,TRBJ2-7,TGCGCCAGCAGCTTGGAACTAGCGGGAGCGACTTCTTACGAGCAGTACTTC,CASSLELAGATSYEQYF
.,few,TRBV19,TRBJ2-3,TGTGCCAGTAGTGTGGGACTCCCCGAGAGGACAGATACGCAGTATTTT,CASSVGLPERTDTQYF